This T cell receptor (beta chain) was captured by sequencing in a study of T-cell memory formation after mild COVID-19 (dated by TCRdb to 2020 to 2023). With respect to the entire study: TCR sequence clusters from the two donors were found to be largely donor specific. Two young, previously healthy adult volunteers, one female and one male, were included in the cohort. T-cell clones expanding and contracting after mild COVID-19 in a couple of donors were tracked by longitudinal TCRalpha and TCRbeta repertoire sequencing. What the research found in general, with its limitations: Contracting CD4+ clones were located mainly in the CM and EM memory subsets, whereas CD8+ clones were found to be enriched in EMRA. Some responding clones were found in pre-infection memory, which suggests that pre-existing cross-reactive memory T cells took part in the SARS-CoV-2 response. From day 15 to 85, contracting clones showed balanced CD4/CD8 phenotypes, whereas a second wave of clones that expanded from day 15 to 37 leaned towards CD4+. The second-wave clones that peaked on day 37 were not confirmed to be SARS-CoV-2 specific. The study covered only a couple of mild cases, and larger cohorts including severe cases with pre-infection samples were considered necessary.

TCRdb names Illumina NovaSeq 6000 as the instrument used. TCRalpha and TCRbeta cDNA libraries were constructed by 5'RACE with constant-segment primers, with sample barcodes and unique molecular identifiers being introduced. Trizol reagent was used to extract RNA from every sample. Library amplification was performed in two PCR steps, and a second sample barcode and Illumina TruSeq adapters were introduced in the second step. Sequencing of the libraries was done on an Illumina NovaSeq, producing 2 x 150 bp paired-end reads. In the original analysis: Reads were demultiplexed and collapsed into UMI-guided consensus sequences with migec v1.2.7. Using mixcr v2.1.11, UMI consensuses were aligned to TRA and TRB V and J templates and then assembled into clonotypes. A clonotype was counted as expanded or contracted only if both edgeR and NoisET called the change significant, with noise models trained on biological replicates. For edgeR calls, a false discovery rate-adjusted p below 0.01 and a log2 fold-change threshold of 1 were applied. PCA with hierarchical clustering of max-normalized trajectories of the 1000 most abundant clonotypes was used as exploratory dynamics analysis. Separately sequenced CD4+ and CD8+ repertoires were used to assign the CD4 or CD8 phenotype of responding clones. TCRdb reprocessing: public reads trimmed at Q25 with fastp, clones called with MiXCR, in-frame beta chains kept. Entries that share a CDR3 protein sequence are merged under the most common genes and DNA. The V and J calls here are based on TCRdb, not the publication. This sample comprises under 110,000 distinct CDR3 sequences, roughly 12% of them detected only once. The ten largest clones capture about 27% of the sample.

At least ten counts were recorded for this clonotype. Its antigen remains unidentified. No much larger clone exists at a distance of one base, and base qualities are not known. Ficoll-Paque density gradient centrifugation was used to isolate PBMCs. The germline V gene (reference sequence) yields LGHDT for CDR1 and YNNKEL for CDR2. Including cysteine and phenylalanine, the CDR3 has 15 amino acids. Only the CDR3 portion is preserved as DNA: 45 bases, with reading frame beginning at the first base. Here V drops 5 bases and J drops 6 bases, and the junction holds 5 bases not matched to any gene. This clonotype was sampled from an adult woman who had mild COVID-19 (a few samples of this study predate the infection). The sample titles of this study are shuffled in the database, so cell type and time point are left out; the donor was told from shared clones. Specimen: PBMCs or a T cell subset sorted from them (not recorded which). The chain is made from TRBV3-1 and TRBJ2-1; 12 middle bases align to TRBD2. CDR3 reads: CASSSPSGGANEQFF. The DNA reads TGTGCCAGCAGCTCTCCTAGCGGGGGGGCCAATGAGCAGTTCTTC.